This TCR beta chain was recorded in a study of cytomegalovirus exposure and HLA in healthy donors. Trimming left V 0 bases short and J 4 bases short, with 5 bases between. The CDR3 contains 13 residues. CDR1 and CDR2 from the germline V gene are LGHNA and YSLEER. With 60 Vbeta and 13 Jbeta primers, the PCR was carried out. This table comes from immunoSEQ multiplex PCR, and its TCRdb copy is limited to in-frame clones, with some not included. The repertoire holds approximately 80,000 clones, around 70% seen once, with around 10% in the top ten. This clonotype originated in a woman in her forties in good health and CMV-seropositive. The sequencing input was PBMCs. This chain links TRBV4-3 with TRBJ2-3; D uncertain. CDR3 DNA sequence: TGCGCCAGCAGCCAAGATCAGGCAGATACGCAGTATTTT. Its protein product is CASSQDQADTQYF.